The present T cell receptor (beta chain) was sequenced within a study of Graves' ophthalmopathy and Graves' hyperthyroidism. TCR beta CDR3 regions were amplified from RNA transcripts. RT-PCR with HTBI primers came first, then second-round multiplex PCR. TCRdb re-analysed the multiplex PCR reads in MiXCR, keeping a single row per CDR3 protein. The sample carries over a million distinct CDR3 sequences, 35% to 40% recorded once. The study's findings and limits: Most expanded clonotypes in thyroid above 0.001 frequency also showed up in blood.

A remark on this clonotype: Its target is not known.

Hyperthyroidism cases were recent diagnoses of under 2 months' duration in people aged 18 to 65. Other autoimmune diseases, uncontrolled infections, pregnancy or lactation ruled patients out of participation. It was on clinical symptoms, serum thyroxine, TRAb, thyroid ultrasound and orbital computed tomography that diagnosis relied. The TCR comes from an adult man with Graves' hyperthyroidism. Sequencing was performed on peripheral blood or thyroid tissue (not recorded which).

The CDR3 spells CATSRDLHVEETQYF. The CDR3 DNA is TGTGCCACCAGCAGAGATTTGCACGTAGAGGAGACCCAGTACTTC. This chain uses TRBV15 with TRBJ2-5; D gene ambiguous. V gave up 0 bases and J gave up 5 bases, with 13 bases separating them. Germline V gives CDR1 LNHNV, CDR2 YYDKDF (reference sequence). This CDR3 has 15 residues.